Listed below are T cell receptor beta chains from one sample, sequenced in a study of blood T cell repertoires in COVID-19. Method: immunoSEQ multiplex PCR; TCRdb's copy keeps in-frame clones and lacks some. Here the sample spans approximately 240,000 clones, around 82% being singletons. The source material was peripheral blood. These receptors were obtained from a woman aged 80 or over with active or convalescent COVID-19. Both conserved end residues are part of each CDR3. Fields, in order: clone size, J gene, D gene, V gene, CDR3 length, CDR3 protein, CDR3 DNA. D genes are given only for firm matches. Size is omitted from some rows. Given values are once, few, many or a class for expanded clones.

NA TRBJ2-1 NA TRBV11-2 14 CASSLVGPYNEQFF TGTGCCAGCAGCTTAGTGGGCCCCTACAATGAGCAGTTCTTC
NA TRBJ1-1 TRBD1 TRBV6-6 14 CASSWRTGNTEAFF TGTGCCAGCAGTTGGAGGACAGGGAACACTGAAGCTTTCTTT
NA TRBJ2-7 TRBD1 TRBV5-1 13 CASSFTGGYEQYF TGCGCCAGCAGCTTTACAGGGGGCTACGAGCAGTACTTC
NA TRBJ2-1 NA TRBV10-3 13 CATLDYEDNEQFF TGTGCCACCCTGGACTACGAAGACAATGAGCAGTTCTTC
NA TRBJ2-2 NA TRBV3-1/TRBV3-2 15 CASSQVAGYTGELFF TGTGCCAGCAGCCAAGTGGCAGGCTACACCGGGGAGCTGTTTTTT
NA TRBJ1-2 NA TRBV2 14 CASSEVTKNYGYTF TGTGCCAGCAGTGAGGTGACAAAGAACTATGGCTACACCTTC
NA TRBJ1-2 TRBD1 TRBV28 14 CASSSRGRGYGYTF TGTGCCAGCAGTAGCAGGGGGCGCGGGTATGGCTACACCTTC
NA TRBJ1-4 NA TRBV5-1 14 CASSVTGTNEKLFF TGCGCCAGCAGCGTAACAGGGACTAATGAAAAACTGTTTTTT
NA TRBJ1-3 NA TRBV5-1 18 CASSLTTGVEISGNTIYF TGCGCCAGCAGCTTAACAACAGGAGTTGAGATCTCTGGAAACACCATATATTTT
NA TRBJ1-1 TRBD1 TRBV29-1 15 CSAAGQGGLNTEAFF TGCAGCGCCGCGGGACAGGGAGGTTTGAACACTGAAGCTTTCTTT
few TRBJ2-1 TRBD1 TRBV4-1 12 CASSHRDRGLLF TGCGCCAGCAGTCACCGGGACAGGGGTCTGCTCTTC
NA TRBJ1-5 TRBD1 TRBV16 14 CASSRDRVSEPQHF TGTGCCAGCAGCCGGGACAGGGTTAGCGAGCCCCAGCATTTT
NA TRBJ1-5 NA TRBV19 16 CASSIDPDSSNQPQHF TGTGCCAGTAGTATAGATCCGGACAGTAGCAATCAGCCCCAGCATTTT
NA TRBJ1-2 TRBD1 TRBV19 20 CASSIRGGSTGAVILDGYTF TGTGCCAGTAGTATAAGGGGGGGATCGACAGGGGCGGTGATCCTGGACGGCTACACCTTC
NA TRBJ1-5 NA TRBV19 16 CASSIRQTYSNQPQHF TGTGCCAGTAGTATAAGACAGACCTATAGCAATCAGCCCCAGCATTTT
NA TRBJ2-7 TRBD2 TRBV5-4 16 CASSLATRRGAGEQYF TGTGCCAGCAGCTTGGCGACTCGGCGGGGGGCGGGAGAGCAGTACTTC